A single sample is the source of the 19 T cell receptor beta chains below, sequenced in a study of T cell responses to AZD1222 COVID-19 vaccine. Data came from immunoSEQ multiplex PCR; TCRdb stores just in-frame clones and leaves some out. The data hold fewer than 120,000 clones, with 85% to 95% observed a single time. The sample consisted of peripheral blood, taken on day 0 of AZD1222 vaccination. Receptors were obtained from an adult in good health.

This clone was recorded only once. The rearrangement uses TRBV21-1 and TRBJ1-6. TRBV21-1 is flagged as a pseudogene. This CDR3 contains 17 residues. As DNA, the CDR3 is TGTGCCAGCAGCAAAGGTTCCGGGTCCGGCTATAATTCACCCCTCCACTTT. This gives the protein CASSKGSGSGYNSPLHF.

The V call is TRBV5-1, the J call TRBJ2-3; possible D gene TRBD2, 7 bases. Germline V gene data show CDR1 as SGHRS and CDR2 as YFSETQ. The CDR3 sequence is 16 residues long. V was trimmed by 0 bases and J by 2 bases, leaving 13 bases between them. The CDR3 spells CASSLVGEGDTDTQYF. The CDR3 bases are TGCGCCAGCAGCTTGGTGGGGGAGGGGGACACAGATACGCAGTATTTT.

The CDR3 region has the DNA TGTGCCAGCAGCTTAGGCACGCGACTAGCGCAAGAGACCCAGTACTTC. It yields the protein CASSLGTRLAQETQYF. The chain recombines TRBV5-4 with TRBJ2-5; 8 bases line up with TRBD2. The CDR3 is 16 residues long. CDR1 and CDR2 (germline): SGHNT, YYREEE (reference sequence). The V gene end was trimmed by 2 bases and the J gene end by 2 bases; junction bases not matched to a gene: 8.

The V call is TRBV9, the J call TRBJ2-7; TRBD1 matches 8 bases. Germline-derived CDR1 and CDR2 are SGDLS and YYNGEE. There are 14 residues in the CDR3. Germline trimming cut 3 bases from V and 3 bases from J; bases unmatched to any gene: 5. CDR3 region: CASSGGDRNYEQYF. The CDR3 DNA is TGTGCCAGCAGCGGGGGGGACAGGAACTACGAGCAGTACTTC.

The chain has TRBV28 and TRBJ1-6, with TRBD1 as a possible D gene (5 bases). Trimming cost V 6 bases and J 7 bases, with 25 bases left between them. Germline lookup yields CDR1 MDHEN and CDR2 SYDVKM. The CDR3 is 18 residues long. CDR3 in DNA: TGTGCCAGCAGACCGACATACAGCCTCTCTGGGGGAAATTCACCCCTCCACTTT. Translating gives CASRPTYSLSGGNSPLHF.

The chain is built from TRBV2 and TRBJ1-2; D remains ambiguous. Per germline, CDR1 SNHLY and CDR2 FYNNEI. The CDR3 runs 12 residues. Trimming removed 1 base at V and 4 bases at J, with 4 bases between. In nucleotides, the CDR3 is TGTGCCAGCAGTGAAGATTTCTATGGCTACACCTTC. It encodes CASSEDFYGYTF. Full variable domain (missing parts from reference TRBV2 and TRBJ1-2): EPEVTQTPSHQVTQMGQEVILRCVPISNHLYFYWYRQILGQKVEFLVSFYNNEISEKSEIFDDQFSVERPDGSNFTLKIRSTKLEDSAMYFCASSEDFYGYTFGSGTRLTVV.

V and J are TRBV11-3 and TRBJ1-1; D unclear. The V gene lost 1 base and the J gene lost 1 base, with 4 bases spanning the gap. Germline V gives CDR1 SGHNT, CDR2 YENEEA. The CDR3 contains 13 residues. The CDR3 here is CASSLGPNTEAFF. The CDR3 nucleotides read TGTGCCAGCAGCTTAGGTCCGAACACTGAAGCTTTCTTT. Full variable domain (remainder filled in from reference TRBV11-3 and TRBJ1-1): EAGVVQSPRYKIIEKKQPVAFWCNPISGHNTLYWYLQNLGQGPELLIRYENEEAVDDSQLPKDRFSAERLKGVDSTLKIQPAELGDSAVYLCASSLGPNTEAFFGQGTRLTVV.

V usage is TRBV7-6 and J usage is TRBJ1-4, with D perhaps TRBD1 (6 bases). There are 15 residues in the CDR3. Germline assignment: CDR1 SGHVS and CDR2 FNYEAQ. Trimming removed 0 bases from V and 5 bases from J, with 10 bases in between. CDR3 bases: TGTGCCAGCAGCTTAGCAGGGGGAGGGAATGAAAAACTGTTTTTT. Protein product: CASSLAGGGNEKLFF.

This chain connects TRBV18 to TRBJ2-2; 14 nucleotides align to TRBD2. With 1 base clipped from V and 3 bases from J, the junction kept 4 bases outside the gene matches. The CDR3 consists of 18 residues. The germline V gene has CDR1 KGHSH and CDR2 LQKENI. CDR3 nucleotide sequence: TGTGCCAGCTCACCACTGACTAGCGGGGGGGCCTACACCGGGGAGCTGTTTTTT. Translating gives CASSPLTSGGAYTGELFF.

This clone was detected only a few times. The CDR3, as DNA: TGCGCCAGCAGCTTTATAACAGGTGAAACTGAAGCTTTCTTT. Translation gives CASSFITGETEAFF. This chain joins TRBV5-1 and TRBJ1-1; TRBD1 is a possible D gene (5 bases). This CDR3 region has 14 residues. With 2 bases removed from V and 5 bases from J, the gap between germline ends came to 13 bases. Germline V gene lookup returns CDR1 SGHRS and CDR2 YFSETQ.

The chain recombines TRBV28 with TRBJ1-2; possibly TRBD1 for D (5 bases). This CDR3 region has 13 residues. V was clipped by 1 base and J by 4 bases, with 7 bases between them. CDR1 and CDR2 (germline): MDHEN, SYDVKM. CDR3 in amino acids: CASSLSGFYGYTF. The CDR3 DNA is TGTGCCAGCAGTTTATCAGGGTTCTATGGCTACACCTTC.

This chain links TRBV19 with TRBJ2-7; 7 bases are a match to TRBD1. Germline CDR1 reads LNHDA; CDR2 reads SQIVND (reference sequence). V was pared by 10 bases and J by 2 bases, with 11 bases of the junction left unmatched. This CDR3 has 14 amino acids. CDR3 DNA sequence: TGTGCCACCAAGACAGGGAAGACGCCCTACGAGCAGTACTTC. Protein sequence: CATKTGKTPYEQYF.

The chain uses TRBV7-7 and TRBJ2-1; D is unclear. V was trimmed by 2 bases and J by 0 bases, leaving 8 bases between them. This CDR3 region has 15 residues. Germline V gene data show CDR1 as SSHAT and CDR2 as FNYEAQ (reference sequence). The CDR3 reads CASSLTPTSYNEQFF. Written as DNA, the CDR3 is TGTGCCAGCAGCTTAACCCCGACCTCCTACAATGAGCAGTTCTTC. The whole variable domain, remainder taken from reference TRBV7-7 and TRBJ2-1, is GAGVSQSPRYKVTKRGQDVTLRCDPISSHATLYWYQQALGQGPEFLTYFNYEAQPDKSGLPSDRFSAERPEGSISTLTIQRTEQRDSAMYRCASSLTPTSYNEQFFGPGTRLTVL.

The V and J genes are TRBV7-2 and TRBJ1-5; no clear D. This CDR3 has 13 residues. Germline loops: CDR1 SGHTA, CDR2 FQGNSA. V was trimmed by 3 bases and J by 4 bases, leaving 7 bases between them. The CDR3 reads CASSFEENQPQHF. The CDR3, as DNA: TGTGCCAGCAGCTTCGAGGAGAATCAGCCCCAGCATTTT. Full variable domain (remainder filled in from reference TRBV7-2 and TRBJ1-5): GAGVSQSPSNKVTEKGKDVELRCDPISGHTALYWYRQSLGQGLEFLIYFQGNSAPDKSGLPSDRFSAERTGGSVSTLTIQRTQQEDSAVYLCASSFEENQPQHFGDGTRLSIL.

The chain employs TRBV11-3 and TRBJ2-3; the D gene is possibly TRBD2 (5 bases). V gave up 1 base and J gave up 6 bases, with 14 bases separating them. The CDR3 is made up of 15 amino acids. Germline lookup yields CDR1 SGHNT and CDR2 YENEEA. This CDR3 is CASSLGGDLVDTQYF. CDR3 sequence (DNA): TGTGCCAGCAGCTTAGGGGGAGATTTAGTGGATACGCAGTATTTT.

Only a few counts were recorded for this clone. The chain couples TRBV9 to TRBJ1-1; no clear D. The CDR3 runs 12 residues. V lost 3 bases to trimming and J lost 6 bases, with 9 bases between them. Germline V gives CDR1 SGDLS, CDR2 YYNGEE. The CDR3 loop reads CASSALFSEAFF. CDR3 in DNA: TGTGCCAGCAGCGCTCTGTTTTCTGAAGCTTTCTTT.

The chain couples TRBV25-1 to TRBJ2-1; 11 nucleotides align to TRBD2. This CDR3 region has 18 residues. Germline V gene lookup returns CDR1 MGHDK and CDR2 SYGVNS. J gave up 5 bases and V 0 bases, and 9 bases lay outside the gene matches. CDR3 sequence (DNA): TGTGCCAGCAGTGAATACGGCCTAGCGGGGGGTCTCCACAATGAGCAGTTCTTC. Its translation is CASSEYGLAGGLHNEQFF. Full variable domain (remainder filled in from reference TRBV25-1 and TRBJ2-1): EADIYQTPRYLVIGTGKKITLECSQTMGHDKMYWYQQDPGMELHLIHYSYGVNSTEKGDLSSESTVSRIRTEHFPLTLESARPSHTSQYLCASSEYGLAGGLHNEQFFGPGTRLTVL.

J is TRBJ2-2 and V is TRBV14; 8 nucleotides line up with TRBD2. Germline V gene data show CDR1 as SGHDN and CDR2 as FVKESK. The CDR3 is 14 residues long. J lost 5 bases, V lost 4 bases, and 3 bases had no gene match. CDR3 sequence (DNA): TGTGCCAGCAGCCTCGGCGGGGGGACCGGGGAGCTGTTTTTT. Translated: CASSLGGGTGELFF.

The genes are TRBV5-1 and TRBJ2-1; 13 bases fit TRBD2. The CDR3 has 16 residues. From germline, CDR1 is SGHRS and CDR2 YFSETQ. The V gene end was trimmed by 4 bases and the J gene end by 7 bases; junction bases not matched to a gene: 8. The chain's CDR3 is CASSKSGTSGVNEQFF. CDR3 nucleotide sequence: TGCGCCAGCAGCAAATCCGGGACTAGCGGGGTGAATGAGCAGTTCTTC.